Below, 10 T cell receptor beta chains from the same sample are listed, as sequenced in a study of post-analysis software for immune sequencing data. Study results and caveats: Higher frequency in patients than in controls was seen for about five TRBV segments, with TRBV5-6, TRBV5-1 and TRBV20-1 among them.

Unique molecular identifiers were present in the TCR beta cDNA libraries. TCRdb reanalysed the PCR reads using MiXCR and keeps one entry per CDR3 protein. The sample lists 380,000 or so distinct CDR3 sequences, approximately 38% occurring once. No antigen is known for these receptors. Sequenced sample: blood. The receptors originated from a girl aged 10-17 years with multiple sclerosis.

The chain carries TRBV11-2 and TRBJ2-7; perhaps D is TRBD1 or TRBD2 (5 bases each). The CDR3 runs to 16 residues. Germline lookup yields CDR1 SGHAT and CDR2 FQNNGV. V was cut by 2 bases and J by 7 bases, with 21 bases left in between. CDR3 nucleotide sequence: TGTGCCAGCAGCTTAACACCGGGACGGACTCTATGGGAGCAGTACTTC. It yields the protein CASSLTPGRTLWEQYF. The full variable domain, its missing parts supplied by reference TRBV11-2 and TRBJ2-7, is EAGVAQSPRYKIIEKRQSVAFWCNPISGHATLYWYQQILGQGPKLLIQFQNNGVVDDSQLPKDRFSAERLKGVDSTLKIQPAKLEDSAVYLCASSLTPGRTLWEQYFGPGTRLTVT.

The sample holds many counts of this clonotype. This chain links TRBV12-3 or TRBV12-4 with TRBJ2-7; TRBD2 aligns across 12 bases. V was clipped by 5 bases and J by 6 bases; unmatched bases: 11. There are 16 residues in the CDR3. CDR3 sequence (DNA): TGTGCCAGCAGTCCTTGGGCTAGCGGGGGGGAGGGCGAGCAGTACTTC. Protein sequence: CASSPWASGGEGEQYF.

This chain joins TRBV4-3 and TRBJ2-1; D ambiguous. Germline CDR1 and CDR2: LGHNA and YSLEER. V was trimmed by 1 base and J by 7 bases, leaving 2 bases between them. The CDR3 is made up of 11 amino acids. DNA of the CDR3: TGCGCCAGCAGCCAAGCAAATGAGCAGTTCTTC. The encoded protein is CASSQANEQFF.

This chain uses TRBV6-5 with TRBJ1-1, with D tentatively TRBD1 (5 bases). This CDR3 region has 12 residues. Germline values: CDR1 MNHEY, CDR2 SVGAGI. V lost 5 bases, J lost 3 bases, and 7 bases lay in between. In DNA form, the CDR3 reads TGTGCCAGCAGTCCGGGGGACACTGAAGCTTTCTTT. Its protein is CASSPGDTEAFF.

The rearrangement links TRBV6-5 to TRBJ2-5; 7 bases map to TRBD1. TRBJ2-7 explains the end of the DNA better; the J call may be wrong. The CDR3 is 13 residues long. Germline CDR1 and CDR2: MNHEY and SVGAGI. The CDR3 sequence is CATRLTGYYEQYF. The DNA of the CDR3 is TGTGCCACTAGATTGACAGGGTACTACGAGCAGTACTTC.

The V call is TRBV5-1, the J call TRBJ2-5; 9 bases are a match to TRBD1. CDR1 is SGHRS, CDR2 YFSETQ, per germline. Trimming at V came to 3 bases and at J to 11 bases, leaving 11 bases not matched to a gene. The CDR3 length is 14 residues. CDR3 nucleotides: TGCGCCAGCAGCTCCACGGGACAGGGAAGCTGGCAGTACTTC. Encoded protein: CASSSTGQGSWQYF.

The chain links TRBV9 to TRBJ2-3; 15 positions agree with TRBD2. Germline lookup yields CDR1 SGDLS and CDR2 YYNGEE. The CDR3 has 17 residues. V lost 4 bases to trimming and J lost 4 bases; unmatched junction nucleotides: 7. CDR3 region: CASSPWTSGGAADTQYF. The CDR3 DNA is TGTGCCAGCAGCCCCTGGACTAGCGGGGGGGCGGCAGATACGCAGTATTTT.

This clonotype was counted a few times. The rearrangement uses TRBV5-5 and TRBJ2-7; D may be TRBD1 (6 bases). Trimming left V 0 bases short and J 0 bases short, with 10 bases between. The germline V gene has CDR1 SGHKS and CDR2 YYEKEE (reference sequence). This CDR3 has 15 amino acids. DNA of the CDR3: TGTGCCAGCAGCTTGGAAGGGACACACTCCTACGAGCAGTACTTC. This encodes CASSLEGTHSYEQYF.

This clonotype was found many times. The chain links TRBV20-1 to TRBJ2-2, with 8 bases that match TRBD1. V was pared by 4 bases and J by 3 bases, with 7 bases of the junction left unmatched. Germline V lookup: CDR1 DFQATT, CDR2 SNEGSKA (reference sequence). The CDR3 has 15 amino acids. CDR3 nucleotide sequence: TGCAGTGCTACGGGGACAGGCCTAGACACCGGGGAGCTGTTTTTT. Protein sequence: CSATGTGLDTGELFF.

The rearrangement uses TRBV12-3 or TRBV12-4 and TRBJ1-5; maybe TRBD1 (5 bases). Deletions cut 5 bases from V and 6 bases from J, with 14 bases between. This CDR3 comprises 14 residues. The CDR3, as DNA: TGTGCCAGCAGTCCTACCAGGGTAGGTCAGCCCCAGCATTTT. This translates into CASSPTRVGQPQHF.